Following are 24 T cell receptor beta chains from one sample sequenced in a study of blood T cell repertoires in COVID-19. Clones were sequenced by immunoSEQ multiplex PCR, and TCRdb holds only the in-frame ones, with some missing. The sample contains 88,000 or so clones, around 89% of which appear only once. Input material: PBMCs or T cells enriched from blood (not recorded which). The source is a woman in her 50s with acute COVID-19.

V usage is TRBV28 and J usage is TRBJ2-3; 8 nucleotides line up with TRBD2. Germline-derived CDR1 and CDR2 are MDHEN and SYDVKM. V was clipped by 6 bases and J by 12 bases; unmatched bases: 17. The CDR3 length is 15 residues. The CDR3 region has the DNA TGTGCCAGCAGGGGACCCTCCGGACTAGCTACTTCACAGTATTTT. Translating gives CASRGPSGLATSQYF.

This chain links TRBV3-1 (or the pseudogene TRBV3-2) with TRBJ2-7; 10 nucleotides line up with TRBD2. This CDR3 has 16 residues. Germline assignment: CDR1 LGHDT and CDR2 YNNKEL (reference sequence). J lost 0 bases, V lost 6 bases, and 8 bases had no gene match. The CDR3 DNA sequence: TGTGCCAGCAGTCGAGGACTAGCGGTTAACTCCTACGAGCAGTACTTC. Protein sequence: CASSRGLAVNSYEQYF.

The gene calls are TRBV19 and TRBJ2-7; TRBD1 matches 7 bases. V gave up 4 bases and J gave up 1 base; unmatched junction bases: 7. Germline assignment: CDR1 LNHDA and CDR2 SQIVND (reference sequence). This CDR3 is 15 amino acids long. Written as DNA, the CDR3 is TGTGCCAGTAGTAATCGGCCAGGGGGTTCCTACGAGCAGTACTTC. Translated, it gives CASSNRPGGSYEQYF.

The V and J genes are TRBV6-2 or TRBV6-3 and TRBJ1-3; D is unclear. The CDR3 loop spans 16 amino acids. CDR1 MNHEY and CDR2 SVGEGT come from the germline V gene. The germline V and J ends were trimmed by 4 bases and 0 bases, with 13 bases remaining between them. The CDR3 DNA reads as TGTGCCAGCAGTTCGGGGTCCTCTAACTCTGGAAACACCATATATTTT. Amino acids: CASSSGSSNSGNTIYF.

The chain carries TRBV27 and TRBJ2-7, with 7 bases aligning to TRBD1. The germline gives CDR1 MNHEY, CDR2 SMNVEV (reference sequence). Trimming removed 8 bases from V and 2 bases from J; junction bases left unmatched: 0. The CDR3 is 11 residues long. In nucleotides, the CDR3 is TGTGCCAGCGGGACAGCCTACGAGCAGTACTTC. It codes for CASGTAYEQYF.

This chain uses TRBV23-1 with TRBJ2-1; 11 nucleotides match TRBD2. TRBV23-1 carries the ORF label, with uncertain function. The CDR3 length is 17 residues. The junction had 9 bases not matched to a gene; V was cut back by 3 bases and J by 5 bases. The chain's CDR3 is CASSQPRLAGCDNEQFF. CDR3 coding DNA: TGCGCCAGCAGTCAGCCCAGACTAGCGGGATGTGACAATGAGCAGTTCTTC.

This chain connects TRBV5-1 to TRBJ2-2, with 10 bases aligning to TRBD1. The CDR3 length is 17 residues. V lost 4 bases to trimming and J lost 7 bases; unmatched junction nucleotides: 13. The germline V gene has CDR1 SGHRS and CDR2 YFSETQ. The CDR3 spells CASSPVPTGGEGGELFF. The CDR3 DNA sequence: TGCGCCAGCAGCCCCGTCCCGACAGGGGGCGAGGGCGGGGAGCTGTTTTTT.

The chain has TRBV11-1 and TRBJ2-2; D might be TRBD1 (5 bases). The CDR3 is made up of 15 amino acids. Germline V gene data show CDR1 as SGHAT and CDR2 as FQDESV (reference sequence). The V end lost 1 base, the J end lost 5 bases, and 11 bases lay between the germline ends. The chain's CDR3 is CASSLEKRQTGELFF. The DNA for the CDR3 is TGTGCCAGCAGCTTAGAGAAAAGACAGACCGGGGAGCTGTTTTTT.

J is TRBJ2-5 and V is TRBV30; 10 bases fit TRBD2. In germline, CDR1 is GTSNPN, CDR2 SVGIG (reference sequence). Unmatched junction bases numbered 5, after V lost 0 bases and J lost 4 bases. The CDR3 is made up of 15 amino acids. The CDR3 DNA reads as TGTGCCTGGAGTGTACGAAGACTAGCGGGAGAGACCCAGTACTTC. It specifies CAWSVRRLAGETQYF. Supplemented by reference TRBV30 and TRBJ2-5, the full variable domain reads SQTIHQWPATLVQPVGSPLSLECTVEGTSNPNLYWYRQAAGRGLQLLFYSVGIGQISSEVPQNLSASRPQDRQFILSSKKLLLSDSGFYLCAWSVRRLAGETQYFGPGTRLLVL.

The chain recombines TRBV29-1 with TRBJ2-1; the D gene is possibly TRBD2 (6 bases). This CDR3 has 13 residues. Deletions cut 3 bases from V and 2 bases from J, with 8 bases between. Germline V gene data show CDR1 as SQVTM and CDR2 as ANQGSEA. The DNA of the CDR3 is TGCAGCGTTGACAGCGGGCCCTACAATGAGCAGTTCTTC. This gives the protein CSVDSGPYNEQFF.

The chain joins TRBV14 to TRBJ2-2; TRBD1 matches 8 bases. V shed 3 bases, J shed 5 bases, and the junction held 11 bases outside the gene matches. This CDR3 is 17 amino acids long. Germline assignment: CDR1 SGHDN and CDR2 FVKESK. The CDR3 reads CASSHKTGTGATGELFF. DNA for the CDR3: TGTGCCAGCAGCCACAAAACCGGGACAGGAGCTACCGGGGAGCTGTTTTTT.

The chain has TRBV11-3 and TRBJ2-2; D remains unclear. Germline V gene data show CDR1 as SGHNT and CDR2 as YENEEA. This CDR3 is 12 amino acids long. V lost 0 bases to trimming and J lost 13 bases, with 9 bases between them. The CDR3 DNA reads TGTGCCAGCAGCTTAGATGGCCCTAGGCTGTTTTTT. Amino acids: CASSLDGPRLFF.

This chain connects TRBV5-1 to TRBJ1-5, with D perhaps TRBD1 (6 bases). Trimming pared 4 bases from V and 2 bases from J, leaving 13 bases between. This CDR3 is 15 amino acids long. CDR1 and CDR2 (germline): SGHRS, YFSETQ. The CDR3 region is CASSPEGGRNQPQHF. CDR3 sequence (DNA): TGCGCCAGCAGCCCGGAGGGGGGGCGCAATCAGCCCCAGCATTTT.

In this sample, this clone turned up once. The chain has TRBV2 and TRBJ2-1, with 7 bases lining up with TRBD2. This CDR3 contains 15 residues. From germline, CDR1 is SNHLY and CDR2 FYNNEI. Germline trimming cut 1 base from V and 7 bases from J; bases unmatched to any gene: 7. The CDR3 DNA reads TGTGCCAGCAGTGAAGGTGGGAGGGCGGAGAATGAGCAGTTCTTC. It encodes CASSEGGRAENEQFF.

The J gene is TRBJ2-1, the V gene TRBV27, with D perhaps matching TRBD1 (6 bases). Trimming took off 5 bases at V and 10 bases at J, with 18 bases between the two ends. Germline CDR1 MNHEY, CDR2 SMNVEV (reference sequence). The CDR3 length is 14 residues. CDR3 loop: CASSTYSRDTEQFF. The CDR3 coding sequence is TGTGCCAGCAGTACCTACAGTAGGGACACCGAGCAGTTCTTC.

J is TRBJ1-1 and V is TRBV6-5; 7 nucleotides align to TRBD1. The CDR3 totals 15 residues. CDR1 and CDR2 (germline): MNHEY, SVGAGI. V shed 7 bases, J shed 0 bases, and the junction held 8 bases outside the gene matches. CDR3 sequence: CASTGAGGVNTEAFF. CDR3 in DNA: TGTGCCAGCACCGGGGCAGGGGGAGTGAACACTGAAGCTTTCTTT.

The table lists this clone with a count of one. The chain couples TRBV10-2 to TRBJ2-2, with 13 bases aligning to TRBD2. Germline assignment: CDR1 WSHSY and CDR2 SAAADI. The CDR3 covers 16 residues. J was trimmed by 4 bases and V by 6 bases; bases with no gene match: 5. The CDR3 DNA sequence: TGCGCCAGCAGAGGACTAGCGGGAGTGGCCACCGGGGAGCTGTTTTTT. Translated: CASRGLAGVATGELFF.

This rearrangement joins TRBV5-1 to TRBJ2-5; D possibly corresponds to TRBD1 (5 bases). Trimming took 1 base from V and 5 from J, leaving 15 bases between them. CDR1 SGHRS and CDR2 YFSETQ come from the germline V gene. CDR3 size: 15 residues. In DNA, the CDR3 is TGCGCCAGCAGCTTGCAATGGGGCCTAAGGGAGACCCAGTACTTC. The encoded protein is CASSLQWGLRETQYF.

The chain recombines TRBV18 with TRBJ1-2, with D maybe TRBD1 (6 bases). CDR1 is KGHSH, CDR2 LQKENI, per germline. This CDR3 is built from 14 residues. V gave up 6 bases and J gave up 2 bases, with 13 bases separating them. The chain's CDR3 is CASSPDRLNYGYTF. The CDR3 nucleotides read TGTGCCAGCTCGCCAGACAGGCTAAACTATGGCTACACCTTC.

The chain is built from TRBV9 and TRBJ2-5; the match to TRBD1 covers 8 bases. V trimming: 2 bases; J trimming: 1 base; junction bases outside the gene matches: 4. The length of the CDR3 is 15 residues. Germline assignment: CDR1 SGDLS and CDR2 YYNGEE. CDR3 in amino acids: CASSVGQGGQETQYF. DNA of the CDR3: TGTGCCAGCAGCGTCGGACAGGGAGGCCAAGAGACCCAGTACTTC.

The rearrangement uses TRBV18 and TRBJ2-1, with 10 bases matching TRBD1. The V and J ends lost 5 bases and 2 bases, in that order; junction bases with no gene match: 3. The CDR3 spans 15 residues. The germline V gene has CDR1 KGHSH and CDR2 LQKENI. Here the CDR3 reads CASSSGTGAYNEQFF. The CDR3 DNA reads TGTGCCAGCTCATCAGGGACAGGGGCCTACAATGAGCAGTTCTTC.

J is TRBJ1-2 and V is TRBV4-3; D remains ambiguous. With 0 bases removed from V and 5 bases from J, the gap between germline ends came to 16 bases. Germline CDR1 LGHNA, CDR2 YSLEER. This CDR3 contains 16 residues. CDR3 in DNA: TGCGCCAGCAGCCAAGATGGTGTGGAGGAGAGGTATGGCTACACCTTC. It is translated as CASSQDGVEERYGYTF.

The chain is built from TRBV5-1 and TRBJ1-6, with a tentative D call TRBD1 (5 bases). Germline V lookup: CDR1 SGHRS, CDR2 YFSETQ. The CDR3 length is 15 residues. Trimming took 0 bases from V and 8 from J, leaving 12 bases between them. This CDR3 reads CASSLAGVDYSPLHF. The CDR3 bases are TGCGCCAGCAGCTTGGCGGGGGTGGATTATTCACCCCTCCACTTT.

CDR3 loop: CASSLSPAGTDTQYF. Here the CDR3 DNA reads TGTGCCAGCAGCTTAAGCCCGGCGGGCACAGATACGCAGTATTTT. This sequence joins TRBV7-3 and TRBJ2-3; D is uncertain. CDR1 and CDR2 (germline): SGHTA, FQGTGA. The CDR3 loop spans 15 amino acids. With 1 base removed from V and 1 base from J, the gap between germline ends came to 9 bases.